The 14 T cell receptor beta chains given below trace back to one sample, sequenced in a study of cytomegalovirus exposure and HLA in healthy donors. The PCR ran on 60 Vbeta and 13 Jbeta primers. Sequencing used immunoSEQ multiplex PCR; TCRdb keeps in-frame clones, though not all of them. The sample shows 80,000 to 130,000 clones, 65% to 75% of them seen only once. The sample taken for sequencing was PBMCs. The receptors here all came from a woman between 18 and 30 years old in good health and CMV-seropositive.

The chain has TRBV27 and TRBJ1-1; D gene uncertain. Germline loops: CDR1 MNHEY, CDR2 SMNVEV (reference sequence). The CDR3 runs to 14 residues. Trimming stripped 6 bases from V and 0 bases from J, with 11 bases between. The CDR3 sequence is CASREAPMNTEAFF. The CDR3 DNA sequence: TGTGCCAGCAGGGAGGCCCCTATGAACACTGAAGCTTTCTTT.

The chain links TRBV7-2 to TRBJ2-3, with 9 nucleotides matching TRBD2. CDR3 size: 16 residues. Germline loops: CDR1 SGHTA, CDR2 FQGNSA. The V and J ends lost 4 bases and 6 bases, in that order; junction bases with no gene match: 11. In DNA form, the CDR3 reads TGTGCCAGCAGCTCCCGAGCGGGAGGCGTCGGGGATACGCAGTATTTT. It yields the protein CASSSRAGGVGDTQYF. Combining the CDR3 with reference TRBV7-2 and TRBJ2-3 gives the whole variable domain GAGVSQSPSNKVTEKGKDVELRCDPISGHTALYWYRQSLGQGLEFLIYFQGNSAPDKSGLPSDRFSAERTGGSVSTLTIQRTQQEDSAVYLCASSSRAGGVGDTQYFGPGTRLTVL.

The chain couples TRBV30 to TRBJ1-5; D is unresolved. V was trimmed by 2 bases and J by 3 bases, leaving 8 bases between them. Germline-derived CDR1 and CDR2 are GTSNPN and SVGIG (reference sequence). This CDR3 contains 13 residues. CDR3 amino acids: CAWSPEANQPQHF. CDR3 in DNA: TGTGCCTGGAGTCCAGAGGCCAATCAGCCCCAGCATTTT.

This clone came up a few times. The V and J genes are TRBV19 and TRBJ2-7, with D possibly being TRBD1 (5 bases). Germline CDR1 reads LNHDA; CDR2 reads SQIVND (reference sequence). Trimming cost V 7 bases and J 4 bases, with 14 bases left between them. The CDR3 sequence is 13 residues long. The CDR3, as DNA: TGTGCCAGTACGGGCCCAGGGTTTTACGAGCAGTACTTC. This gives the protein CASTGPGFYEQYF.

This clone was recorded a few times. The CDR3 here is CASSFGGQARVAEGTEAFF. The CDR3 nucleotides read TGTGCCAGCAGCTTTGGCGGACAGGCCCGAGTGGCGGAGGGGACTGAAGCTTTCTTT. The J gene is TRBJ1-1, the V gene TRBV7-9; TRBD1 agrees at 7 bases. The CDR3 covers 19 residues. Germline V gene lookup returns CDR1 SEHNR and CDR2 FQNEAQ (reference sequence). Trimming removed 3 bases from V and 5 bases from J; junction bases left unmatched: 21. The variable domain in full, with the rest retrieved from reference TRBV7-9 and TRBJ1-1, is DTGVSQNPRHKITKRGQNVTFRCDPISEHNRLYWYRQTLGQGPEFLTYFQNEAQLEKSRLLSDRFSAERPKGSFSTLEIQRTEQGDSAMYLCASSFGGQARVAEGTEAFFGQGTRLTVV.

J is TRBJ2-3 and V is TRBV19; 10 bases are a match to TRBD2. Germline trimming cut 3 bases from V and 6 bases from J; bases unmatched to any gene: 9. This CDR3 is 16 amino acids long. CDR1 and CDR2 from the germline V gene are LNHDA and SQIVND (reference sequence). The CDR3 is CASSITGLAQVDTQYF. In DNA form, the CDR3 reads TGTGCCAGTAGTATTACGGGACTAGCGCAAGTCGATACGCAGTATTTT.

The V gene is TRBV7-3, the J gene TRBJ2-2, with D maybe TRBD2 (6 bases). The CDR3 length is 15 residues. V was cut by 2 bases and J by 2 bases, with 9 bases left in between. Germline V lookup: CDR1 SGHTA, CDR2 FQGTGA. The CDR3 loop reads CASSLGGLNTGELFF. CDR3 coding DNA: TGTGCCAGCAGCTTAGGAGGGCTCAACACCGGGGAGCTGTTTTTT.

This clone was counted ten times or more. The rearrangement uses TRBV7-2 and TRBJ2-3, with TRBD2 identical over 10 bases. The length of the CDR3 is 16 residues. V lost 5 bases, J lost 4 bases, and 9 bases stayed unmatched. Germline V gene data show CDR1 as SGHTA and CDR2 as FQGNSA. CDR3 bases: TGTGCCAGCAGCGTATCCGGGACTAGCGCCCCAGATACGCAGTATTTT. It is translated as CASSVSGTSAPDTQYF.

The chain combines TRBV7-2 with TRBJ1-3, with D maybe TRBD1 (6 bases). Germline loops: CDR1 SGHTA, CDR2 FQGNSA. V was cut by 5 bases and J by 1 base, with 9 bases left in between. There are 14 residues in the CDR3. The CDR3 nucleotides are TGTGCCAGCAGCGCAGGGGTTTCTGGAAACACCATATATTTT. It encodes CASSAGVSGNTIYF. The whole variable domain, filled in from reference TRBV7-2 and TRBJ1-3, reads GAGVSQSPSNKVTEKGKDVELRCDPISGHTALYWYRQSLGQGLEFLIYFQGNSAPDKSGLPSDRFSAERTGGSVSTLTIQRTQQEDSAVYLCASSAGVSGNTIYFGEGSWLTVV.

The rearrangement uses TRBV27 and TRBJ2-7; tentative D call: TRBD2 (6 bases). V was trimmed by 3 bases and J by 0 bases, leaving 12 bases between them. This CDR3 spans 15 amino acids. CDR1 MNHEY and CDR2 SMNVEV come from the germline V gene (reference sequence). The CDR3 region is CASSFGGISSYEQYF. CDR3 DNA sequence: TGTGCCAGCAGTTTCGGCGGGATCAGCTCCTACGAGCAGTACTTC.

V is TRBV5-1 and J is TRBJ1-1; the D gene is possibly TRBD1 (6 bases). V lost 4 bases, J lost 4 bases, and 14 bases lay in between. The CDR3 is 14 residues long. The germline V gene encodes CDR1 SGHRS and CDR2 YFSETQ. The CDR3 DNA follows: TGCGCCAGCAGCGGCCCTTTGACAGGCACTGAAGCTTTCTTT. Protein product: CASSGPLTGTEAFF.

V gene TRBV5-1 combines with J gene TRBJ2-7, with 9 positions matching TRBD2. With V trimmed by 3 bases and J by 4 bases, 8 bases remained unmatched. CDR1 SGHRS and CDR2 YFSETQ come from the germline V gene. CDR3 size: 15 residues. The CDR3 reads CASSSPASGVYEQYF. The CDR3 bases are TGCGCCAGCAGCTCCCCTGCTAGCGGGGTGTACGAGCAGTACTTC. Full variable domain (rest looked up from reference TRBV5-1 and TRBJ2-7): KAGVTQTPRYLIKTRGQQVTLSCSPISGHRSVSWYQQTPGQGLQFLFEYFSETQRNKGNFPGRFSGRQFSNSRSEMNVSTLELGDSALYLCASSSPASGVYEQYFGPGTRLTVT.

This chain joins TRBV7-7 and TRBJ2-2; D may be TRBD1 (6 bases). CDR1 SSHAT and CDR2 FNYEAQ come from the germline V gene (reference sequence). V was clipped by 5 bases and J by 8 bases, with 12 bases between them. The CDR3 has 13 residues. CDR3 in DNA: TGTGCCAGCAGCAGATTGGGGGCAGGGGAGCTGTTTTTT. Amino acids: CASSRLGAGELFF. The complete variable domain, with remaining parts taken from reference TRBV7-7 and TRBJ2-2, reads GAGVSQSPRYKVTKRGQDVTLRCDPISSHATLYWYQQALGQGPEFLTYFNYEAQPDKSGLPSDRFSAERPEGSISTLTIQRTEQRDSAMYRCASSRLGAGELFFGEGSRLTVL.

V is TRBV7-2 and J is TRBJ2-3; 10 positions match TRBD2. The germline V gene encodes CDR1 SGHTA and CDR2 FQGNSA. Trimming cost V 0 bases and J 0 bases; bases outside gene matches: 9. The CDR3 extends over 19 amino acids. The CDR3 protein is CASSLAWSTSGRSTDTQYF. For the CDR3, the DNA is TGTGCCAGCAGCTTAGCCTGGTCGACTAGCGGGCGTAGCACAGATACGCAGTATTTT.